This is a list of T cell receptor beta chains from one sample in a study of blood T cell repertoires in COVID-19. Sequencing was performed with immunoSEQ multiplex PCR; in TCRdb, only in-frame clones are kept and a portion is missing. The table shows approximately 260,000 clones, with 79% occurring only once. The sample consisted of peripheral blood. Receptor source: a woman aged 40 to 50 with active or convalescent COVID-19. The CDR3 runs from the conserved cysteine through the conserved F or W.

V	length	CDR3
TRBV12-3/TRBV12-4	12	CASSSTVAEAFF
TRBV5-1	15	CASSWTGAGANVLTF
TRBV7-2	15	CASSTRTGVVNEQFF
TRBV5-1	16	CASSRGLAGGLKTQYF
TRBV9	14	CASSVAGVATEAFF
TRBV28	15	CASSFGGGGRDGYTF
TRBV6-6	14	CASSYVQGGEKLFF
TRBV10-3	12	CAITATRDGYTF
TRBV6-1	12	CASNGANTEAFF
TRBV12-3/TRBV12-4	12	CASSRGNGELFF
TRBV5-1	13	CASSWFGEGEQFF
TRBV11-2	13	CASSRGQGGEQYF
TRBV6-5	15	CASSVDTISYNEQFF
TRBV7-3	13	CASSLGGEDTQYF
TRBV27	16	CASSLLRGGGTDTQYF
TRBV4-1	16	CASSQARTAAGMGYTF
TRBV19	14	CASSGTGGSQPQHF
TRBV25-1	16	CASSESGQYDEYGYTF
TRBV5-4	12	CASSLTGTEAFF
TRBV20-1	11	CSASSRTEAFF
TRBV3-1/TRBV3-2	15	CASSQLGGGPYGYTF
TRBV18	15	CASSPDGTIIAEAFF
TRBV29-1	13	CSVGDRDREGYTF
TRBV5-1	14	CASSLETGGSPLHF
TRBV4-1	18	CASSQGQAGNRGNYGYTF
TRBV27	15	CASSFRDRDTGELFF
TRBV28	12	CASRAGGQPQHF
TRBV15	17	CATSRETQGMGNTEAFF
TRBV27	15	CASSFPQGADYGYTF
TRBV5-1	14	CASSPEAQVEKLFF
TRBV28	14	CASSTRGRHTEAFF
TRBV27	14	CASSSNRGWQPQHF
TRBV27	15	CASSDTGWTDYGYTF
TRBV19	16	CASSFVQRGNTDTQYF
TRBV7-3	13	CASSPDYAGTQYF
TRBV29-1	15	CSAALAANANTEAFF
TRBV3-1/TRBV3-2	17	CASSQLPWTGANSPLHF
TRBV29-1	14	CSVWGIAQGLGYTF
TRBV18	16	CASSPTGVGDTGELFF
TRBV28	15	CASSPLLAPDYGYTF
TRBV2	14	CASRATGGNQPQHF
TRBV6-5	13	CASSLSSTDTQYF
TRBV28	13	CASSPRRRTEAFF
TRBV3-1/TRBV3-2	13	CASSRSRGYGYTF
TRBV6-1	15	CASSDRGLYPDTQYF
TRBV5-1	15	CASSKGQGRSSPLHF